This TCR beta chain was profiled in a study of blood T cell repertoires in COVID-19 (TCRdb year 2020). Regarding the study in general: The collaborator samples originated in the United States, Italy and Spain and spanned the acute and convalescent phases of COVID-19. The material from the prospective study consisted of cDNA or gDNA derived from T cells, B-cell-depleted T cells, or PBMCs. Samples were obtained from the ongoing ImmuneRACE study (first 160 participants) and from about 1,300 subjects provided by 6 global collaborators. Where available, HLA class I and class II types were obtained from metadata supplied by the sample provider rather than from assay-based typing. A freely available public database, intended as a resource for researchers studying the immune response to SARS-CoV-2, is where the repertoires were released. Deeply sampled blood TCRbeta repertoires from subjects exposed to, actively infected with, or recovered from COVID-19 were included in the dataset. A de-identified subject ID, COVID-19 status, age in years and sex were almost always included in the sample metadata.

V has 7 bases trimmed and J has 0 bases trimmed; junction bases matching no gene number 4. CDR1 and CDR2, looked up from the germline V gene, are SGHTA and FQGTGA. Reading from cysteine to phenylalanine, the CDR3 counts 15 amino acids. The CDR3 DNA has 45 bases and is translated from base 1. Overall results and qualifications from the work: The quantity of clinical and demographic metadata differed by source and by participant and was supplied without curation.

Another Seattle source contributed samples from volunteer blood donors who had recovered from COVID-19. Collaborating institutions collected whole blood in K2EDTA tubes following their own protocols. For TCRbeta analysis, collaborators shipped samples as frozen whole blood, isolated PBMCs, or DNA extracted from either of those sample types. TCRbeta CDR3 regions were amplified from genomic DNA using the immunoSEQ Assay, a bias-controlled multiplex PCR. Processing in the source paper ran as follows. The number of nucleated cells in each sample was estimated by amplification of reference gene primers within the assay. To quantify the absolute abundance of each unique TCRbeta CDR3 rearrangement, sequence reads were collapsed and filtered. Productive Simpson clonality was computed per sample as the square root of Simpson's diversity index over productive rearrangements. TCRdb retrieved this table from immuneACCESS and kept in-frame rearrangements only. Not all clones are present; in checked studies, unresolved V genes account for under half, and no reason is known for the remainder. V, J and clone size derive from that table, while D and trimming were established from the DNA sequence. This sample comprises hundreds of thousands of clones, 88% of them detected only once. The ten largest clonotypes hold 0.9% to 1% of the sample.

Comments on this clone: There is no known antigen for this receptor. Base qualities are not recorded, but no much larger clone differs from it by a single base.

Recombination joined TRBV7-3 with TRBJ2-2, with 8 bases in between that match TRBD1. Sequencing input: peripheral blood. This TCR came from a woman between 40 and 55 years old who had recovered from COVID-19. The nucleotide sequence reads as follows: TGTGCCAGCAACCCGGGACAGGCGAACACCGGGGAGCTGTTTTTT. Translated, it gives CASNPGQANTGELFF.